This T cell receptor beta chain was documented in a study of blood T cell repertoires in COVID-19. Across the whole study: T cells, B-cell-depleted T cells, or PBMCs provided the cDNA or gDNA that served as material.

Germline loops: CDR1 SGHVS, CDR2 FQNEAQ. This CDR3 is built from 18 residues. The trim removed 7 bases at V and 3 bases at J, leaving 16 bases unmatched. Measured with immunoSEQ multiplex PCR; TCRdb has only the in-frame clones, and not every one. The sample carries some 220,000 clones, roughly 85% recorded once. Followed over time, Seattle patients had been enrolled while infection was active. This sequence joins TRBV7-8 and TRBJ2-1; 9 bases agree with TRBD1. The sequence derives from a middle-aged man with COVID-19, enrolled during active disease. The sequencing sample was made of peripheral blood. This chain's CDR3 is CASTLGQGESEGYNEQFF. The DNA of the CDR3 is TGTGCCAGCACCTTGGGACAGGGTGAGTCGGAGGGCTACAATGAGCAGTTCTTC. Based on the CDR3 plus reference TRBV7-8 and TRBJ2-1, the full variable domain is GAGVSQSPRYKVAKRGQDVALRCDPISGHVSLFWYQQALGQGPEFLTYFQNEAQLDKSGLPSDRFFAERPEGSVSTLKIQRTQQEDSAVYLCASTLGQGESEGYNEQFFGPGTRLTVL.